The 14 T cell receptor beta chains below were found in one sample sequenced in a study of identical twins. TCRdb passed the 5' RACE reads through MiXCR, listing each CDR3 protein once. The sample records 260,000 or so distinct CDR3 sequences, approximately 7.9% being singletons. The sample was also linked to a second study, of yellow fever vaccine responses in identical twins.

The sample consisted of CD8+ T cells sorted from blood. These receptors originate from a woman aged 18-29 years in good health.

This clonotype was seen more than once but under ten times. The chain employs TRBV20-1 and TRBJ2-5; D unclear. This CDR3 contains 14 residues. The germline V and J ends were trimmed by 0 bases and 0 bases, with 8 bases remaining between them. Germline assignment: CDR1 DFQATT and CDR2 SNEGSKA (reference sequence). In nucleotides, the CDR3 is TGCAGTGCTAGAGATCCGGGTAACCAAGAGACCCAGTACTTC. This translates into CSARDPGNQETQYF.

The V and J genes are TRBV9 and TRBJ2-3; 12 bases align to TRBD2. The CDR3 is made up of 15 amino acids. V gave up 0 bases and J gave up 6 bases; unmatched junction bases: 2. Germline CDR1 SGDLS, CDR2 YYNGEE. CDR3 sequence: CASSVDGTSGDTQYF. Here the CDR3 DNA reads TGTGCCAGCAGCGTAGACGGGACTAGCGGGGATACGCAGTATTTT.

This clonotype was counted between two and nine times. The chain carries TRBV7-2 and TRBJ2-5, with TRBD2 matching over 12 bases. This CDR3 is built from 16 residues. From germline, CDR1 is SGHTA and CDR2 FQGNSA. V lost 0 bases and J lost 6; bases outside the gene matches: 5. The DNA of the CDR3 is TGTGCCAGCAGCTTAGCGACTAGCGGGAGCAGGAAGACCCAGTACTTC. Translated: CASSLATSGSRKTQYF.

The rearrangement links TRBV29-1 to TRBJ1-1, with D hard to call. The CDR3 has 13 amino acids. The ends were cut back, 5 bases at V and 0 bases at J, with 10 bases in the middle. Germline V CDR1 and CDR2: SQVTM, ANQGSEA. The CDR3 DNA sequence: TGCAGCGTTCCACGGCAAATGAACACTGAAGCTTTCTTT. Translation: CSVPRQMNTEAFF. Full variable domain (remainder filled in from reference TRBV29-1 and TRBJ1-1): SAVISQKPSRDICQRGTSLTIQCQVDSQVTMMFWYRQQPGQSLTLIATANQGSEATYESGFVIDKFPISRPNLTFSTLTVSNMSPEDSSIYLCSVPRQMNTEAFFGQGTRLTVV.

The V gene is TRBV12-3 or TRBV12-4, the J gene TRBJ2-2, with a tentative D call TRBD1 (6 bases). The CDR3 totals 16 residues. The V and J ends lost 5 bases and 4 bases respectively, with 17 bases between them. The CDR3 region is CASSIIIPGATGELFF. DNA of the CDR3: TGTGCCAGCAGTATAATCATTCCAGGGGCCACCGGGGAGCTGTTTTTT.

This clonotype was picked up a small number of times. This rearrangement joins TRBV2 to TRBJ2-3; TRBD2 aligns across 7 bases. CDR1 and CDR2 from the germline V gene are SNHLY and FYNNEI. J gave up 1 base and V 0 bases, and 4 bases lay outside the gene matches. CDR3 length equals 16 residues. CDR3 amino acids: CASSEAASGRTDTQYF. CDR3 in DNA: TGTGCCAGCAGTGAAGCGGCTAGCGGCCGCACAGATACGCAGTATTTT.

This clonotype has ten or more counts. The genes are TRBV7-9 and TRBJ2-3, with a weak D call TRBD2 (6 bases). CDR1 is SEHNR and CDR2 is FQNEAQ in the germline V gene (reference sequence). V dropped 7 bases and J dropped 0 bases, with 20 bases sitting between them. The CDR3 has 17 residues. The CDR3 nucleotides read TGTGCCAGCAACCAAGGCCCAAAGCGGGCCAGCACAGATACGCAGTATTTT. Translating it yields CASNQGPKRASTDTQYF.

This clonotype was detected many times. The rearrangement joins TRBV2 to TRBJ2-3; 9 bases fit TRBD1. CDR1 is SNHLY, CDR2 FYNNEI, per germline. The CDR3 extends over 15 amino acids. The ends lost 6 bases at V and 6 bases at J; junction bases unmatched: 10. In DNA, the CDR3 is TGTGCCAGCAGGGGCGAGGGCGGGACAGGGGATACGCAGTATTTT. Translating it yields CASRGEGGTGDTQYF.

The rearrangement joins TRBV14 to TRBJ2-2, with a possible D match to TRBD2 (6 bases). CDR1 and CDR2 from the germline V gene are SGHDN and FVKESK. The CDR3 has 14 amino acids. Trimming pared 3 bases from V and 7 bases from J, leaving 12 bases between. As DNA, the CDR3 is TGTGCCAGCAGCCATACTAGCAATGTCGGGGAGCTGTTTTTT. Its protein is CASSHTSNVGELFF.

The chain has TRBV28 and TRBJ1-5; tentative D call: TRBD1 (5 bases). Trimming took off 6 bases at V and 4 bases at J, with 13 bases between the two ends. Germline CDR1 and CDR2: MDHEN and SYDVKM. The CDR3 runs to 14 residues. The CDR3 reads CASSSGLTNQPQHF. Written as DNA, the CDR3 is TGTGCCAGCAGCTCGGGACTGACTAATCAGCCCCAGCATTTT. Full variable domain (outside the CDR3, taken from reference TRBV28 and TRBJ1-5): DVKVTQSSRYLVKRTGEKVFLECVQDMDHENMFWYRQDPGLGLRLIYFSYDVKMKEKGDIPEGYSVSREKKERFSLILESASTNQTSMYLCASSSGLTNQPQHFGDGTRLSIL.

This clonotype was seen ten or more times. The V call is TRBV7-9, the J call TRBJ2-5, with 7 bases matching TRBD2. This CDR3 is 16 amino acids long. Per germline, CDR1 SEHNR and CDR2 FQNEAQ (reference sequence). Germline trimming cut 5 bases from V and 0 bases from J; bases unmatched to any gene: 9. The DNA of the CDR3 is TGTGCCAGCAGCCACGACTTGGCGGGGGACCAAGAGACCCAGTACTTC. Encoded protein: CASSHDLAGDQETQYF. Variable domain in full (rest from reference TRBV7-9 and TRBJ2-5): DTGVSQNPRHKITKRGQNVTFRCDPISEHNRLYWYRQTLGQGPEFLTYFQNEAQLEKSRLLSDRFSAERPKGSFSTLEIQRTEQGDSAMYLCASSHDLAGDQETQYFGPGTRLLVL.

This clonotype was detected a few times. V and J are TRBV29-1 and TRBJ2-7; D gene unclear. Germline CDR1 reads SQVTM; CDR2 reads ANQGSEA. Trimming took off 1 base at V and 3 bases at J, with 16 bases between the two ends. The CDR3 covers 15 residues. The chain's CDR3 is CSVEVADYPGYEQYF. DNA of the CDR3: TGCAGCGTTGAAGTTGCTGATTACCCCGGCTACGAGCAGTACTTC.

This chain links TRBV7-8 with TRBJ2-3, with D perhaps TRBD1 (8 bases). V was shortened by 5 bases and J by 3 bases, with 18 bases between the two germline ends. There are 16 residues in the CDR3. The germline V gene has CDR1 SGHVS and CDR2 FQNEAQ. Written as DNA, the CDR3 is TGTGCCAGCAGCCCCAGGGGGCTAGCGGCAACAGATACGCAGTATTTT. Translating it yields CASSPRGLAATDTQYF.

This clonotype came up a few times. The rearrangement links TRBV6-2 or TRBV6-3 to TRBJ2-5, with 9 bases fitting TRBD1. CDR1 MNHEY and CDR2 SVGEGT come from the germline V gene. V was pared by 10 bases and J by 3 bases, with 3 bases of the junction left unmatched. This CDR3 spans 12 amino acids. The CDR3: CAIQGAKETQYF. In DNA form, the CDR3 reads TGTGCCATACAGGGGGCGAAAGAGACCCAGTACTTC.